This TCR beta chain originates from a study of T cells and Merkel cell carcinoma outcomes. Assay used: immunoSEQ multiplex PCR; TCRdb lists only in-frame clones, some missing. The sample records 150 to 200 clones, about 94% being singletons. This clone has just one count. Sequencing was performed on tumor tissue from Merkel cell carcinoma. This clonotype was obtained from a human donor with Merkel cell carcinoma.

The DNA for the CDR3 is TGTGCCATCAGTACTATCGGGACAGGGTGGCACAATGAGCAGTTCTTC. Translated, it gives CAISTIGTGWHNEQFF. The chain couples TRBV10-3 to TRBJ2-1; 9 bases are a match to TRBD1. V shed 5 bases, J shed 5 bases, and the junction held 10 bases outside the gene matches. Germline values: CDR1 ENHRY, CDR2 SYGVKD. CDR3 length: 16 amino acids.